The rows below give T cell receptor beta chains drawn from one sample of a study of beta chain features in type 1 diabetes. Using immunoSEQ multiplex PCR, the repertoire was profiled, and TCRdb retains in-frame clones only, with some absent. The repertoire holds 240,000 or so clones, with under 70% as singletons. Input material: naive CD4+ T cells from blood. The origin of the receptors is a man aged 25-40 years in good health. Each CDR3 is given with its conserved first and last residue. The D gene is left open where the match is weak.

TRBD2	TRBV5-4	TRBJ2-1	TGTGCCAGCAGTTCCGCCGGGGGGAATTACAATGAGCAGTTCTTC	CASSSAGGNYNEQFF
TRBD2	TRBV2	TRBJ2-5	TGTGCCAGCAGTGAAACTAGCGGGGGTGAGACCCAGTACTTC	CASSETSGGETQYF
TRBD1	TRBV30	TRBJ1-6	TGTGCCTGGAGTCGACAGGGCAATAATTCACCCCTCCACTTT	CAWSRQGNNSPLHF
NA	TRBV13	TRBJ2-3	TGTGCCAGCAGCTTGCCTACCCTTCGCTTAGATACGCAGTATTTT	CASSLPTLRLDTQYF
NA	TRBV20-1	TRBJ2-3	TGCAGCGCCGCCAGGACAGATACGCAGTATTTT	CSAARTDTQYF
TRBD1	TRBV7-2	TRBJ1-2	TGTGCCAGCAGCTTAGAGGGGACAGGGAGAAGTAGCTACACCTTC	CASSLEGTGRSSYTF
NA	TRBV4-1	TRBJ1-5	TGCGCCAGCAGCCAAGTCCTTAGCAATCAGCCCCAGCATTTT	CASSQVLSNQPQHF
TRBD2	TRBV29-1	TRBJ2-7	TGCAGCGTTGGACGGGAGGCCGGTCGGGAGCAGTACTTC	CSVGREAGREQYF
NA	TRBV29-1	TRBJ1-2	TGCAGCGACATGAACAGGGTTAACTATGGCTACACCTTC	CSDMNRVNYGYTF
NA	TRBV2	TRBJ1-1	TGTGCCAGCAGTCTAGAGAATGAAGCTTTCTTT	CASSLENEAFF